This TCR beta chain was recovered during a study of T-cell memory formation after mild COVID-19. Study-level background: The TCR clusters were mostly specific to one donor.

Study-level findings and limits: Cross-reactive memory seemingly joined, as some responding clones were found in pre-infection memory. Mainly CM and EM harbored the contracting CD4+ clones; mainly EMRA harbored the CD8+ ones.

Using its own MiXCR run on the 5' RACE reads, TCRdb lists one record per CDR3 protein. The table records about 560,000 distinct CDR3 sequences, about a fifth of them present only once. As concerns this clonotype: No antigen is known for it.

Sequencing was performed on PBMCs or a T cell subset sorted from them (not recorded which). This receptor was obtained from an adult woman who had mild COVID-19 (a few samples of this study predate the infection). Cell type and time point are not known.

As DNA, the CDR3 is TGTGCCACCAGCGGCCCCGGGACAGCTCTTTTGAACACTGAAGCTTTCTTT. Its protein is CATSGPGTALLNTEAFF. J is TRBJ1-1 and V is TRBV15; 7 bases are a match to TRBD1. The trim removed 5 bases at V and 0 bases at J, leaving 12 bases unmatched. CDR3 length equals 17 residues. The germline V gene has CDR1 LNHNV and CDR2 YYDKDF (reference sequence).